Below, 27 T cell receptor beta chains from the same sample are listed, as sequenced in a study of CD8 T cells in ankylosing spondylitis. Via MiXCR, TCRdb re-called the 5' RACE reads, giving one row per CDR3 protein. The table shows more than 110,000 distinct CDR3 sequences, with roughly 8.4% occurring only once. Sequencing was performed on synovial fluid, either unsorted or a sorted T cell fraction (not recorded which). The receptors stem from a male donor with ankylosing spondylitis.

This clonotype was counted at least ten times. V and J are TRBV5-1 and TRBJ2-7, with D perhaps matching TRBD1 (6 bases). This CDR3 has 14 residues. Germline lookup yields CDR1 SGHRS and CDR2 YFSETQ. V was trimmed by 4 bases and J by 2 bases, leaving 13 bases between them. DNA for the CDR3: TGCGCCAGCAGCCCTCCGACAGGAACCTACGAGCAGTACTTC. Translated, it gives CASSPPTGTYEQYF. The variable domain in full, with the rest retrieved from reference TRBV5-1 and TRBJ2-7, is KAGVTQTPRYLIKTRGQQVTLSCSPISGHRSVSWYQQTPGQGLQFLFEYFSETQRNKGNFPGRFSGRQFSNSRSEMNVSTLELGDSALYLCASSPPTGTYEQYFGPGTRLTVT.

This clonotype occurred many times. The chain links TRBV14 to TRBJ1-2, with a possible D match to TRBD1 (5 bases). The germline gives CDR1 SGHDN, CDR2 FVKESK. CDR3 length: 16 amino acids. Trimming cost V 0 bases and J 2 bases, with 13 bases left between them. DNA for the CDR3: TGTGCCAGCAGCCAAGATCGGGGACCCTTCAACTATGGCTACACCTTC. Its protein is CASSQDRGPFNYGYTF.

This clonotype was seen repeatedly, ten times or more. The CDR3, as DNA: TGCAGTGCAATCCGGACAGGTGGGAGCTCCTACGAGCAGTACTTC. It translates to CSAIRTGGSSYEQYF. The chain recombines TRBV20-1 with TRBJ2-7, with 7 bases aligning to TRBD1. Germline V lookup: CDR1 DFQATT, CDR2 SNEGSKA (reference sequence). The CDR3 is made up of 15 amino acids. V shed 6 bases and J 0 bases; nucleotides not matched to a gene: 11.

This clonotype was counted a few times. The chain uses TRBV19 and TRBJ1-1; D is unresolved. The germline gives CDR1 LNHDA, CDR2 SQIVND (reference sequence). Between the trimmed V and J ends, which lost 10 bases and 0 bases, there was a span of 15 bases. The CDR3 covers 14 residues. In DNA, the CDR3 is TGTGCCACCCAAATCGGTCTTATGAACACTGAAGCTTTCTTT. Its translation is CATQIGLMNTEAFF.

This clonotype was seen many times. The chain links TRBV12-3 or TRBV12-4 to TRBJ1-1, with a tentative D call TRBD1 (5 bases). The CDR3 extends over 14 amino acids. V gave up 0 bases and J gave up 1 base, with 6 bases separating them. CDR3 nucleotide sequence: TGTGCCAGCAGTTTAGCGCAGGGGAACACTGAAGCTTTCTTT. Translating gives CASSLAQGNTEAFF.

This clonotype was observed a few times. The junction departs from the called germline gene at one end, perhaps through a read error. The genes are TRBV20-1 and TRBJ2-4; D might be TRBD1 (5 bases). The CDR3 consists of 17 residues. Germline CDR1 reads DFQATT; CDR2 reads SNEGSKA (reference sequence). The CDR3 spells CCARDLFGAGAKNIQYF. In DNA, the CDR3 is TGCTGTGCTAGAGACCTCTTTGGGGCAGGGGCCAAAAACATTCAGTACTTC.

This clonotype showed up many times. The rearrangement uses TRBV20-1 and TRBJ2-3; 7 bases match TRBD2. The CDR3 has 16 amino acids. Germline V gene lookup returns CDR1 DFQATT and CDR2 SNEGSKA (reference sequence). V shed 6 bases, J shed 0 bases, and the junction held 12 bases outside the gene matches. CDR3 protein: CSAKSGTTMSTDTQYF. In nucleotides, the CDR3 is TGCAGTGCAAAGTCCGGGACTACCATGAGCACAGATACGCAGTATTTT.

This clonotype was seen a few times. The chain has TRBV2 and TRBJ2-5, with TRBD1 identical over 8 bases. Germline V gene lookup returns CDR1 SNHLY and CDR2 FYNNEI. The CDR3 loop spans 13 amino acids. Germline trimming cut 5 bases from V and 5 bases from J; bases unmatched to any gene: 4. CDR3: CASSSRGRETQYF. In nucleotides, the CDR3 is TGTGCCAGCAGTTCCAGGGGGCGCGAGACCCAGTACTTC.

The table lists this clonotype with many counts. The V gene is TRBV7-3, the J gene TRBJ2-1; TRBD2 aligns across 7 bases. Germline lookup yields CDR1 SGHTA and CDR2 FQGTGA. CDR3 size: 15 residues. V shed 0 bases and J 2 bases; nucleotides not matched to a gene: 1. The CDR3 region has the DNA TGTGCCAGCAGCTTAACAGGGAGGGCCTACAATGAGCAGTTCTTC. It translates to CASSLTGRAYNEQFF.

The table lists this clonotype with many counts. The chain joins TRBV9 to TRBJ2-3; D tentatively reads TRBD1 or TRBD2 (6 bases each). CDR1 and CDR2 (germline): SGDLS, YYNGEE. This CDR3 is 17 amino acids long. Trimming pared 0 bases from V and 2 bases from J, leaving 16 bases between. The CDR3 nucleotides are TGTGCCAGCAGCGTAGAGGGGGGTAGCCTAGTCACAGATACGCAGTATTTT. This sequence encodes CASSVEGGSLVTDTQYF.

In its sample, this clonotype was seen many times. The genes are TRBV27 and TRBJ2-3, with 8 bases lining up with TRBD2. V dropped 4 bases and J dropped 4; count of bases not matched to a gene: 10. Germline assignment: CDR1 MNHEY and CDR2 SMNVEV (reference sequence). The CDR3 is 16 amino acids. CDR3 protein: CASSSIRRGVADTQYF. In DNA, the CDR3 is TGTGCCAGCAGTTCGATTCGGCGGGGGGTAGCAGATACGCAGTATTTT.

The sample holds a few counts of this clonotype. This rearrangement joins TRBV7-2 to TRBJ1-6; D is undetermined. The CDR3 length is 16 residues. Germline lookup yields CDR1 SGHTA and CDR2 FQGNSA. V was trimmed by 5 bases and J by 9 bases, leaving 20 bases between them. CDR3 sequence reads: CASSLEWEGMGSPLHF. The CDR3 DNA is TGTGCCAGCAGCCTGGAATGGGAGGGAATGGGTTCACCCCTCCACTTT.

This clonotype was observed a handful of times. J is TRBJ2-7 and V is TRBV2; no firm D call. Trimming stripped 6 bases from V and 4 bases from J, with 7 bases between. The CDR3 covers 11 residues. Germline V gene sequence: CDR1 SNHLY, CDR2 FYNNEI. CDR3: CASSAHYEQYF. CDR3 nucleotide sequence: TGTGCCAGCAGCGCCCATTACGAGCAGTACTTC.

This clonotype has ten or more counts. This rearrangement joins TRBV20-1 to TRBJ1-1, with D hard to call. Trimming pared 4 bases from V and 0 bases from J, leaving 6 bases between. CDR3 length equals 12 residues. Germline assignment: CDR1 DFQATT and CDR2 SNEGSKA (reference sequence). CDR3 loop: CSATVMNTEAFF. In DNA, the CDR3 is TGCAGTGCTACGGTCATGAACACTGAAGCTTTCTTT.

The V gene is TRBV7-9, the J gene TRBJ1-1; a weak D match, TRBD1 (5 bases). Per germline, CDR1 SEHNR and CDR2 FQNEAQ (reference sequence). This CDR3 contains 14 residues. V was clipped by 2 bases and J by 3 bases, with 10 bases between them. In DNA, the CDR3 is TGTGCCAGCAGCTTACCGGGAGGGGACACTGAAGCTTTCTTT. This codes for CASSLPGGDTEAFF.

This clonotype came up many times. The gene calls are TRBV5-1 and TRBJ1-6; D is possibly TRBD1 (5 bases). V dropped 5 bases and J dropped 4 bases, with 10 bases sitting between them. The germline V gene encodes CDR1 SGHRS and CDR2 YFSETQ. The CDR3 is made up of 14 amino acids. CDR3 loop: CASRSRQYNSPLHF. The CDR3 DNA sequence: TGCGCCAGCAGGTCACGACAGTATAATTCACCCCTCCACTTT.

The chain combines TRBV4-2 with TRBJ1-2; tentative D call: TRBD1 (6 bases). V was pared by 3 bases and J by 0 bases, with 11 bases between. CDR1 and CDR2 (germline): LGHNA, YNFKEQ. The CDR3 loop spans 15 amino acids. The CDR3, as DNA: TGTGCCAGCAGCCACCAAAGGGGGGCTAACTATGGCTACACCTTC. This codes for CASSHQRGANYGYTF.

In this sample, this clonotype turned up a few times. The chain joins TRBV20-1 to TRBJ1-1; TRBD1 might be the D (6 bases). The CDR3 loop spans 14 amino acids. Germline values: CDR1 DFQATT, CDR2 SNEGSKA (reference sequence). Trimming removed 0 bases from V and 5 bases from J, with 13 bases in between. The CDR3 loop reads CSARDRRGGTEAFF. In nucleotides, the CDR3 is TGCAGTGCTAGAGATCGGAGGGGGGGGACTGAAGCTTTCTTT.

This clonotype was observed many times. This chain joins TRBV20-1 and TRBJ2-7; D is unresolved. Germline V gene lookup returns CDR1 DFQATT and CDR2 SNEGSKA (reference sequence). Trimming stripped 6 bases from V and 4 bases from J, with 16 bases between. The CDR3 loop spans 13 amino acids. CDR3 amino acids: CSASTGLIYEQYF. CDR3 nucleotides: TGCAGTGCCTCAACTGGGCTGATATACGAGCAGTACTTC.

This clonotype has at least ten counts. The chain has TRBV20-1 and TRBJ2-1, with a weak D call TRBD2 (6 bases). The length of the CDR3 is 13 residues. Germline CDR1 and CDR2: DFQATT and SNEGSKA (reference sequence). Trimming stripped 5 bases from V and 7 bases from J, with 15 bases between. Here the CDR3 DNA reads TGCAGTGCTGGCCGGGACGCGGGGAATGAGCAGTTCTTC. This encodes CSAGRDAGNEQFF.

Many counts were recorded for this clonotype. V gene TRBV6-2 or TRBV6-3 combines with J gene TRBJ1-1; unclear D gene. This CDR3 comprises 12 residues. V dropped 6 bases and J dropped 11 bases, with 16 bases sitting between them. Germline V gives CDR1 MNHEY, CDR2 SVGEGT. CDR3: CASSFRALGAFF. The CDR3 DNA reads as TGTGCCAGCAGCTTCCGGGCCCTCGGCGCTTTCTTT.

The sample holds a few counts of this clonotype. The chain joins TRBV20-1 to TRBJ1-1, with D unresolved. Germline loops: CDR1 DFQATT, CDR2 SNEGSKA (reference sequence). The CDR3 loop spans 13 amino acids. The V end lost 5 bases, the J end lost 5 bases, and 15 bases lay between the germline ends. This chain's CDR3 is CSAPRPVRTEAFF. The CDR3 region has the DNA TGCAGTGCTCCTAGGCCCGTACGGACTGAAGCTTTCTTT.

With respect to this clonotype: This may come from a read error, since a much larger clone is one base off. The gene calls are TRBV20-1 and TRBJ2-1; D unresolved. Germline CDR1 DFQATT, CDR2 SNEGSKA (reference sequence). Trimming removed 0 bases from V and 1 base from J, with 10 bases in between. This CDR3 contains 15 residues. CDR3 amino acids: CSARDPANSYNEQFF. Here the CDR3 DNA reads TGCAGTGCTAGAGATCCGGCTAATTCCTACAATGAGCAGTTCTTC.

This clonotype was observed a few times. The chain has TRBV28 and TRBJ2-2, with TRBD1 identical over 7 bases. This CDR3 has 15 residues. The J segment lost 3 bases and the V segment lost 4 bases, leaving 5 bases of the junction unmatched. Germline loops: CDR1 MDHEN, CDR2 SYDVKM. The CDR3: CASSSTGYDTGELFF. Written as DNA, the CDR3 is TGTGCCAGCAGTTCGACAGGGTATGACACCGGGGAGCTGTTTTTT.

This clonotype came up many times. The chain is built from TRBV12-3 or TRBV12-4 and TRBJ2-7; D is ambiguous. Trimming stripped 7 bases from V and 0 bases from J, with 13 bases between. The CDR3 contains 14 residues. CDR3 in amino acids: CASTLTGSSYEQYF. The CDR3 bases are TGTGCCAGCACCCTGACCGGCAGCTCCTACGAGCAGTACTTC.

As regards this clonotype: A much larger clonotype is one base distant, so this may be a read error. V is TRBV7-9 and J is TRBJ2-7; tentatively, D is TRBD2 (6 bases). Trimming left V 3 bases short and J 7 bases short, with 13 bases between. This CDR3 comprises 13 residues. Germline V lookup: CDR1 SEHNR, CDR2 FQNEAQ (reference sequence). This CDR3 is CASSFAGREEQYF. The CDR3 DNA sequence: TGTGCCAGCAGCTTCGCGGGGCGCGAGGAGCAGTACTTC.

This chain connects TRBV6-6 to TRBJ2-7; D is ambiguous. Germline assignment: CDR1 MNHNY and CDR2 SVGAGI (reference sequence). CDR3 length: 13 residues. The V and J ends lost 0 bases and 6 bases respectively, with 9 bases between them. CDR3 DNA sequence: TGTGCCAGCAGTTACTCGAGGTGGGGCGAGCAGTACTTC. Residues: CASSYSRWGEQYF.